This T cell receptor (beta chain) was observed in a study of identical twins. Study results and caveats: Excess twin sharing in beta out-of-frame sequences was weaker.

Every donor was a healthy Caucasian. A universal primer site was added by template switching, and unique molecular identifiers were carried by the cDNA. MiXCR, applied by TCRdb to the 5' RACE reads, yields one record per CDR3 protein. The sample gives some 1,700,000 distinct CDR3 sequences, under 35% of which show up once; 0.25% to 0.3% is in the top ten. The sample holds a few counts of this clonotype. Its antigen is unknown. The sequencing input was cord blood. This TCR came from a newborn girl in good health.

The CDR3 DNA reads TGTGCCAGCAGTTTAGACTTCCCAGGGCGAGATTCACCCCTCCACTTT. Protein: CASSLDFPGRDSPLHF. The rearrangement uses TRBV12-3 or TRBV12-4 and TRBJ1-6; D may be TRBD1 (5 bases). Trimming stripped 1 base from V and 8 bases from J, with 15 bases between. The CDR3 runs 16 residues.